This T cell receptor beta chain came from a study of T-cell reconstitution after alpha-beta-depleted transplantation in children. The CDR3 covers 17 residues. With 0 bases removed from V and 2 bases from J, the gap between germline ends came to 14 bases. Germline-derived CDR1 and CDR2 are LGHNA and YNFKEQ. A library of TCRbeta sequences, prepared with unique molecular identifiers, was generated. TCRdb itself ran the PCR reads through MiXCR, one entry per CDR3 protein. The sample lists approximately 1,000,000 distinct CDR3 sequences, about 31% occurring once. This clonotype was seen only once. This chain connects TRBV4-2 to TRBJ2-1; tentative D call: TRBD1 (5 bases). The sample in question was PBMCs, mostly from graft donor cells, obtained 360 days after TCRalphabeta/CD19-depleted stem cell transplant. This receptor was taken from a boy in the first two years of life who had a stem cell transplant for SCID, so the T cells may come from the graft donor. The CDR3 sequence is CASSQDLLPGTYNEQFF. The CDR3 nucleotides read TGTGCCAGCAGCCAAGATTTGTTGCCAGGGACCTACAATGAGCAGTTCTTC.